The T cell receptor (beta chain) described here comes from a study of blood T cells in healthy people across ages. Researchers isolated at least 7 million PBMCs per sample. Primers used in a second PCR of about 6 to 11 cycles were a sample-barcoded 5' primer and a J-beta primer mix. One entry per CDR3 protein, called by TCRdb with MiXCR from the 5' RACE reads. The sample consists of roughly 930,000 distinct CDR3 sequences, 45% to 50% of them appearing once. The CDR3 length is 16 residues. Trimming left V 4 bases short and J 0 bases short, with 10 bases between. CDR1 and CDR2 (germline): MNHNS, SASEGT.

This TCR came from a man younger than 45 in good health. This sequence joins TRBV6-1 and TRBJ2-6; D gene ambiguous. The sequenced sample was blood. The DNA of the CDR3 is TGTGCCAGCAGTGTTCCAGGCGGCTCTGGGGCCAACGTCCTGACTTTC. The encoded protein is CASSVPGGSGANVLTF.